Below are 21 T cell receptor beta chains sequenced from a single sample in a study of blood T cells in healthy people across ages. Through a sample-barcoded 5' primer and a J-beta primer mix, a second PCR was run for roughly 6 to 12 cycles. One entry per CDR3 protein, called by TCRdb with MiXCR from the 5' RACE reads. The table includes some 700,000 distinct CDR3 sequences, roughly 20% detected once. Sequencing used blood. Receptors were obtained from a man aged 65 to 79 in good health.

J is TRBJ2-7 and V is TRBV28; 9 nucleotides match TRBD2. Unmatched junction bases numbered 10, after V lost 5 bases and J lost 2 bases. CDR1 is MDHEN, CDR2 SYDVKM, per germline. The CDR3 has 16 amino acids. The CDR3 sequence: CASSTAGLAGPYEQYV. The DNA of the CDR3 is TGTGCCAGCAGTACCGCGGGGCTAGCGGGACCCTACGAGCAGTACGTC.

V usage is TRBV7-9 and J usage is TRBJ2-3; the match to TRBD2 covers 7 bases. The CDR3 length is 14 residues. Germline trimming cut 4 bases from V and 5 bases from J; bases unmatched to any gene: 6. Germline V gene data show CDR1 as SEHNR and CDR2 as FQNEAQ (reference sequence). The CDR3 here is CASSSQRGRDTQYF. The CDR3 bases are TGTGCCAGCAGCTCGCAGCGGGGTCGAGATACGCAGTATTTT.

The chain employs TRBV28 and TRBJ1-5; no firm D call. The V and J ends lost 6 bases and 3 bases respectively, with 12 bases between them. The CDR3 consists of 14 residues. From germline, CDR1 is MDHEN and CDR2 SYDVKM. CDR3 sequence: CASRDTENNQPQHF. Here the CDR3 DNA reads TGTGCCAGCAGAGATACAGAAAACAATCAGCCCCAGCATTTT.

V and J are TRBV5-1 and TRBJ1-1; no clear D gene. V lost 0 bases and J lost 0, with 9 bases in between. The germline CDR1 and CDR2 sequences are SGHRS and YFSETQ. The CDR3 is 15 amino acids. CDR3 in DNA: TGCGCCAGCAGCTTGGAGAAGGGTTTGAACACTGAAGCTTTCTTT. It is translated as CASSLEKGLNTEAFF. Variable domain in full (rest from reference TRBV5-1 and TRBJ1-1): KAGVTQTPRYLIKTRGQQVTLSCSPISGHRSVSWYQQTPGQGLQFLFEYFSETQRNKGNFPGRFSGRQFSNSRSEMNVSTLELGDSALYLCASSLEKGLNTEAFFGQGTRLTVV.

This chain connects TRBV18 to TRBJ2-1, with TRBD1 identical over 7 bases. The V and J ends lost 2 bases and 7 bases, in that order; junction bases with no gene match: 8. CDR1 and CDR2 from the germline V gene are KGHSH and LQKENI. The CDR3 loop spans 15 amino acids. Here the CDR3 DNA reads TGTGCCAGCTCACCAGTACGAGGGACAGCTAATGAGCAGTTCTTC. Translated: CASSPVRGTANEQFF. Full variable domain (missing parts from reference TRBV18 and TRBJ2-1): NAGVMQNPRHLVRRRGQEARLRCSPMKGHSHVYWYRQLPEEGLKFMVYLQKENIIDESGMPKERFSAEFPKEGPSILRIQQVVRGDSAAYFCASSPVRGTANEQFFGPGTRLTVL.

This clonotype turned up a few times. The rearrangement uses TRBV5-1 and TRBJ2-3; D is possibly TRBD2 (5 bases). The CDR3 loop spans 15 amino acids. CDR1 and CDR2 from the germline V gene are SGHRS and YFSETQ. Trimming shortened V by 4 bases and J by 3 bases, and 15 bases separated the two germline ends. The CDR3 bases are TGCGCCAGCAGCAACCGGGCCGAGGGAACAGATACGCAGTATTTT. Translation: CASSNRAEGTDTQYF.

The chain uses TRBV7-8 and TRBJ2-6; 7 bases line up with TRBD2. V gave up 8 bases and J gave up 1 base; unmatched junction bases: 14. Germline CDR1 SGHVS, CDR2 FQNEAQ. This CDR3 is 18 amino acids long. CDR3 coding DNA: TGTGCCAGCCATAGGCGGGAGAATAAGTGGTCTGGGGCCAACGTCCTGACTTTC. Protein product: CASHRRENKWSGANVLTF.

Note on this clonotype: The junction shows a germline mismatch at one end, possibly a read error. The chain carries TRBV5-5 and TRBJ2-5; perhaps TRBD2 as D (6 bases). Germline CDR1 and CDR2: SGHKS and YYEKEE (reference sequence). This CDR3 region has 14 residues. The CDR3 is CASSLGSGAKLLFF. The DNA for the CDR3 is TGTGCCAGCAGCTTGGGGTCGGGAGCAAAGCTTTTGTTCTTC.

This clonotype was counted ten times or more. The chain has TRBV6-5 and TRBJ1-3; D is ambiguous. Germline V gene data show CDR1 as MNHEY and CDR2 as SVGAGI. Trimming pared 0 bases from V and 0 bases from J, leaving 9 bases between. The CDR3 is 16 residues long. The CDR3 is CASSYSRRRSGNTIYF. The DNA for the CDR3 is TGTGCCAGCAGTTACTCGAGGAGACGCTCTGGAAACACCATATATTTT.

The V call is TRBV10-3, the J call TRBJ1-2; D gene unclear. The germline gives CDR1 ENHRY, CDR2 SYGVKD. The CDR3 spans 13 residues. V was clipped by 7 bases and J by 0 bases, with 9 bases between them. CDR3 coding DNA: TGTGCCATCACGGTCGGGGCTAACTATGGCTACACCTTC. Translating gives CAITVGANYGYTF.

This clonotype was seen at least ten times. The chain's CDR3 is CASSQDGLAEDNEQFF. Here the CDR3 DNA reads TGCGCCAGCAGCCAAGACGGTCTAGCGGAAGACAATGAGCAGTTCTTC. V and J are TRBV4-1 and TRBJ2-1, with 7 bases matching TRBD2. The CDR3 consists of 16 residues. Germline values: CDR1 MGHRA, CDR2 YSYEKL. V shed 0 bases, J shed 5 bases, and the junction held 7 bases outside the gene matches.

The chain combines TRBV4-1 with TRBJ2-3; a possible D gene is TRBD2 (6 bases). Trimming took off 0 bases at V and 2 bases at J, with 18 bases between the two ends. This CDR3 has 18 amino acids. CDR1 is MGHRA and CDR2 is YSYEKL in the germline V gene. CDR3 protein: CASSQEDFFGGDTDTQYF. In DNA, the CDR3 is TGCGCCAGCAGCCAAGAAGATTTCTTTGGCGGGGACACAGATACGCAGTATTTT.

Comment on this clonotype: A junction end diverges from the germline sequence, so it may reflect a read error. V is TRBV5-1 and J is TRBJ1-1; D not certain. CDR1 is SGHRS, CDR2 YFSETQ, per germline. The CDR3 runs to 15 residues. DNA of the CDR3: TGCGCCAGCAGCTTGGCGTCGCGGATGAACACTGAAGCCTTCTTT. It yields the protein CASSLASRMNTEAFF. Full variable domain (outside the CDR3, taken from reference TRBV5-1 and TRBJ1-1): KAGVTQTPRYLIKTRGQQVTLSCSPISGHRSVSWYQQTPGQGLQFLFEYFSETQRNKGNFPGRFSGRQFSNSRSEMNVSTLELGDSALYLCASSLASRMNTEAFFGQGTRLTVV.

This chain connects TRBV20-1 to TRBJ2-7; TRBD2 is a possible D gene (6 bases). The CDR3 is made up of 17 amino acids. CDR1 is DFQATT and CDR2 is SNEGSKA in the germline V gene (reference sequence). V lost 1 base to trimming and J lost 3 bases, with 22 bases between them. The CDR3 DNA reads TGCAGTGCTAGAGCTTGGTTGGGAGAGGGAGGCCACTACGAGCAGTACGTC. It yields the protein CSARAWLGEGGHYEQYV.

The V call is TRBV6-5, the J call TRBJ2-7; D is unclear. Germline values: CDR1 MNHEY, CDR2 SVGAGI. The ends were cut back, 5 bases at V and 2 bases at J, with 13 bases in the middle. The CDR3 contains 14 residues. Here the CDR3 reads CASSQTHHPYEQYF. The DNA of the CDR3 is TGTGCCAGCAGTCAGACGCATCACCCCTACGAGCAGTACTTC.

The J gene is TRBJ2-1, the V gene TRBV28, with a possible D match to TRBD2 (6 bases). Trimming pared 11 bases from V and 4 bases from J, leaving 15 bases between. CDR1 and CDR2 (germline): MDHEN, SYDVKM. This CDR3 region has 13 residues. CDR3 protein: CAESGDGYNEQFF. The CDR3 DNA sequence: TGTGCCGAATCGGGGGATGGGTACAATGAGCAGTTCTTC.

The chain employs TRBV7-2 and TRBJ2-5; the match to TRBD2 covers 16 bases. The DNA end favors TRBJ2-1, so the J call may be wrong. The germline CDR1 and CDR2 sequences are SGHTA and FQGNSA. CDR3 size: 17 residues. The CDR3 loop is CASSGPGLAGGLHEQFF. Here the CDR3 DNA reads TGTGCCAGCAGCGGGCCGGGACTAGCGGGAGGGTTACATGAGCAGTTCTTC.

The chain is built from TRBV12-3 or TRBV12-4 and TRBJ1-2; D is undetermined. V dropped 5 bases and J dropped 5 bases, with 9 bases sitting between them. The length of the CDR3 is 12 residues. CDR3 nucleotide sequence: TGTGCCAGCAGTAGTCAGTTATATGGCTACACCTTC. Protein product: CASSSQLYGYTF.

This clonotype appeared many times. The chain couples TRBV20-1 to TRBJ2-1; 7 bases map to TRBD2. V was clipped by 5 bases and J by 8 bases; unmatched bases: 9. The germline gives CDR1 DFQATT, CDR2 SNEGSKA (reference sequence). The CDR3 runs 13 residues. The CDR3 nucleotides read TGCAGTGCTCCCGGGGAGGGTTCCTATGAGCAGTTCTTC. It translates to CSAPGEGSYEQFF.

This clonotype was detected many times. The CDR3 DNA reads as TGCGCCAGCAGCTTGGTTTTCGGCGGGTCCAGCTCCTACGAGCAGTACTTC. It is translated as CASSLVFGGSSSYEQYF. The chain uses TRBV5-1 and TRBJ2-7; TRBD2 is a possible D gene (5 bases). V lost 0 bases and J lost 0, with 16 bases in between. The CDR3 totals 17 residues. The V gene's germline CDR1 is SGHRS and CDR2 YFSETQ.

CDR3 in DNA: TGTGCCAGCAGTTTTGGAGTTGGGCGAACCTATGGCTACACCTTC. It translates to CASSFGVGRTYGYTF. This chain uses TRBV12-3 or TRBV12-4 with TRBJ1-2, with no clear D. The ends were cut back, 3 bases at V and 4 bases at J, with 15 bases in the middle. The length of the CDR3 is 15 residues.